This entry lists 16 T cell receptor beta chains sequenced from one sample in a study of blood T cell repertoires in COVID-19. The protocol was immunoSEQ multiplex PCR, while the TCRdb copy is restricted to in-frame clones and leaves out a portion. Here the sample spans roughly 500,000 clones, 80% to 90% being singletons. The sample was peripheral blood. The receptors originated from a human donor in a cohort sampled during active COVID-19.

This chain links TRBV4-3 with TRBJ2-2; 13 bases match TRBD2. The V and J ends lost 2 bases and 4 bases, in that order; junction bases with no gene match: 10. Germline lookup yields CDR1 LGHNA and CDR2 YSLEER. This CDR3 is 19 amino acids long. The DNA of the CDR3 is TGCGCCAGCAGCCAAATTATGGCCGGACTAGCGGGAGTCACCGGGGAGCTGTTTTTT. Encoded protein: CASSQIMAGLAGVTGELFF.

In nucleotides, the CDR3 is TGTGCCAGCAGCCAGTTTTCTAACGAGCAGTACTTC. It is translated as CASSQFSNEQYF. The V and J genes are TRBV14 and TRBJ2-7; no definite D call. CDR1 and CDR2 from the germline V gene are SGHDN and FVKESK. The CDR3 contains 12 residues. Trimming cost V 3 bases and J 5 bases, with 8 bases left between them.

The rearrangement uses TRBV29-1 and TRBJ1-4; TRBD1 matches at 10 bases. The ends lost 6 bases at V and 7 bases at J; junction bases unmatched: 5. In germline, CDR1 is SQVTM, CDR2 ANQGSEA. CDR3 size: 13 residues. This CDR3 is CSVRQGAREKLFF. The CDR3 nucleotides read TGCAGCGTGAGACAGGGGGCGCGTGAAAAACTGTTTTTT.

The J gene is TRBJ1-2, the V gene TRBV6-5; possible D gene TRBD1, 5 bases. Germline-derived CDR1 and CDR2 are MNHEY and SVGAGI. This CDR3 spans 13 amino acids. The V gene lost 11 bases and the J gene lost 2 bases, with 15 bases spanning the gap. The CDR3 DNA reads TGTGCCTCATACGGGGGGTTAAACTATGGCTACACCTTC. Translated: CASYGGLNYGYTF.

V is TRBV6-1 and J is TRBJ2-1; D is perhaps TRBD2 (5 bases). The CDR3 consists of 14 residues. Trimming pared 2 bases from V and 5 bases from J, leaving 10 bases between. Germline assignment: CDR1 MNHNS and CDR2 SASEGT. CDR3 sequence reads: CASSERTFNNEQFF. The CDR3 region has the DNA TGTGCCAGCAGTGAACGGACTTTTAACAATGAGCAGTTCTTC.

This clone was counted once. The CDR3 protein is CASSYSFGTGNNEQFF. CDR3 nucleotide sequence: TGTGCCAGCAGTTACTCGTTTGGGACAGGAAACAATGAGCAGTTCTTC. V is TRBV6-5 and J is TRBJ2-1; 8 bases are a match to TRBD1. Germline loops: CDR1 MNHEY, CDR2 SVGAGI. Unmatched junction bases numbered 6, after V lost 0 bases and J lost 5 bases. The CDR3 loop spans 16 amino acids.

CDR3 residues: CASSSLFDTQYF. The CDR3 coding sequence is TGTGCCAGCAGTTCTCTTTTTGATACGCAGTATTTT. V usage is TRBV28 and J usage is TRBJ2-3; D not certain. Germline V CDR1 and CDR2: MDHEN, SYDVKM. This CDR3 spans 12 amino acids. The V end lost 4 bases, the J end lost 6 bases, and 8 bases lay between the germline ends.

The chain couples TRBV6-2 or TRBV6-3 to TRBJ2-5; the D is unclear. Germline V gives CDR1 MNHEY, CDR2 SVGEGT. V was cut by 6 bases and J by 7 bases, with 15 bases left in between. The CDR3 consists of 13 residues. As DNA, the CDR3 is TGTGCCAGCAGCCCGGTGTCCCCAGGGACCCAGTACTTC. Translating gives CASSPVSPGTQYF.

The rearrangement joins TRBV30 to TRBJ1-1, with TRBD1 matching 8 bases. From germline, CDR1 is GTSNPN and CDR2 SVGIG (reference sequence). The junction had 10 bases not matched to a gene; V was cut back by 2 bases and J by 2 bases. This CDR3 is built from 16 residues. In DNA, the CDR3 is TGTGCCTGGAGTCCCAGGGACAGGAGGGGAAACACTGAAGCTTTCTTT. It encodes CAWSPRDRRGNTEAFF.

The gene calls are TRBV7-8 and TRBJ2-5; TRBD2 agrees at 14 bases. The junction had 9 bases not matched to a gene; V was cut back by 5 bases and J by 4 bases. This CDR3 is built from 17 residues. Germline assignment: CDR1 SGHVS and CDR2 FQNEAQ. As DNA, the CDR3 is TGTGCCAGCAGCCCCTCGACTAGCGGGAGGGCGGGAGAGACCCAGTACTTC. Translated: CASSPSTSGRAGETQYF.

The chain couples TRBV9 to TRBJ2-2, with a tentative D call TRBD1 (5 bases). Germline lookup yields CDR1 SGDLS and CDR2 YYNGEE. CDR3 length equals 16 residues. V shed 2 bases and J shed 1 base, with 12 bases lying between them. The CDR3 DNA sequence: TGTGCCAGCAGCGTCCACCTCAGGGAGAACACCGGGGAGCTGTTTTTT. It specifies CASSVHLRENTGELFF.

This rearrangement joins TRBV29-1 to TRBJ1-1, with D possibly TRBD1 on 5 matching bases. Per germline, CDR1 SQVTM and CDR2 ANQGSEA. The CDR3 runs to 14 residues. V was clipped by 6 bases and J by 4 bases, with 18 bases between them. CDR3 loop: CSVGRDGRATEAFF. CDR3 nucleotides: TGCAGCGTCGGGAGGGACGGCCGGGCCACTGAAGCTTTCTTT.

DNA for the CDR3: TGTGCCAGCAGCTTACAGTACGAGCAGTACTTC. Translating gives CASSLQYEQYF. The chain employs TRBV7-2 and TRBJ2-7; no firm D call. Trimming took 2 bases from V and 4 from J, leaving 3 bases between them. The CDR3 covers 11 residues. From germline, CDR1 is SGHTA and CDR2 FQGNSA.

CDR3 in amino acids: CASSLGGYKTYEQYF. For the CDR3, the DNA is TGTGCCAGCAGCTTGGGAGGGTACAAAACCTACGAGCAGTACTTC. The chain employs TRBV5-5 and TRBJ2-7; tentatively, D is TRBD2 (5 bases). The CDR3 has 15 residues. The V gene lost 0 bases and the J gene lost 2 bases, with 12 bases spanning the gap. Germline V gives CDR1 SGHKS, CDR2 YYEKEE (reference sequence). Combining the CDR3 with reference TRBV5-5 and TRBJ2-7 gives the whole variable domain DAGVTQSPTHLIKTRGQQVTLRCSPISGHKSVSWYQQVLGQGPQFIFQYYEKEERGRGNFPDRFSARQFPNYSSELNVNALLLGDSALYLCASSLGGYKTYEQYFGPGTRLTVT.

The chain recombines TRBV5-1 with TRBJ2-3; 12 nucleotides align to TRBD1. The CDR3 is 16 residues long. Germline V gene sequence: CDR1 SGHRS, CDR2 YFSETQ. J gave up 6 bases and V 2 bases, and 7 bases lay outside the gene matches. This CDR3 reads CASSLYPGTGGDTQYF. The CDR3, as DNA: TGCGCCAGCAGCTTATACCCCGGGACAGGGGGCGATACGCAGTATTTT.

The J gene is TRBJ1-2, the V gene TRBV2, with 8 bases that match TRBD1. Per germline, CDR1 SNHLY and CDR2 FYNNEI. The CDR3 extends over 12 amino acids. V lost 6 bases, J lost 8 bases, and 5 bases stayed unmatched. Here the CDR3 DNA reads TGTGCCAGCAGGACGGACAGGGACGGCTACACCTTC. Translating gives CASRTDRDGYTF.